What follows describes a single T cell receptor beta chain. Its cognate antigen is unknown. These data originate in a study of cytomegalovirus exposure and HLA in healthy donors. Looking at the study overall: An early data release held tens of millions of unique TCRs from HLA-typed donors.

Primers included in the PCR were 60 Vbeta and 13 Jbeta primers. The repertoire was sequenced with immunoSEQ multiplex PCR; TCRdb's copy has only in-frame clones and lacks some. The sample carries some 95,000 clones, roughly 77% recorded once. V was pared by 4 bases and J by 5 bases, with 11 bases between. CDR3 size: 12 residues. Looked up from germline, CDR1 is GTSNPN and CDR2 is SVGIG (reference sequence). Study-wide findings and caveats: The study designated 150 to 200 TCR beta chains cytomegalovirus-associated.

Source material: PBMCs. This TCR came from a man aged 25 to 40 in good health and CMV-seronegative. The chain uses TRBV30 and TRBJ1-1; D remains unclear. The chain's CDR3 is CAWIPSGTEAFF. The DNA of the CDR3 is TGTGCCTGGATCCCCTCGGGGACTGAAGCTTTCTTT.